These T cell receptor beta chains were read from a single sample in a study of T cells expressing NK-cell markers. TCRdb reprocessed the 5' RACE reads and stores each CDR3 protein as one record, lacking DNA. The listing contains about 430,000 distinct CDR3 sequences. Sequencing used blood T cells: a sorted CD56 or NKG2C T cell subset, CD4+ or CD8+ T cells, or bulk PBMC T cells (not recorded which). These TCRs come from a woman between 50 and 59 years old in good health. Both conserved end residues are part of each CDR3. Each record gives: V gene, J gene, CDR3 protein.

V gene: TRBV4-1
J gene: TRBJ1-5
CDR3 protein: CASSQVPTVRSKPQHF

V gene: TRBV24-1
J gene: TRBJ2-3
CDR3 protein: CATSDRTSGEDTQYF

V gene: TRBV6-1
J gene: TRBJ1-1
CDR3 protein: CASSGPPGQGVAEAFF

V gene: TRBV7-9
J gene: TRBJ2-5
CDR3 protein: CASSPGAGPETQYF

V gene: TRBV20-1
J gene: TRBJ2-5
CDR3 protein: CSVSEGGAGGGETQYF

V gene: TRBV12-3/TRBV12-4
J gene: TRBJ2-1
CDR3 protein: CASSPIEREYEQFF

V gene: TRBV20-1
J gene: TRBJ1-1
CDR3 protein: CSVRDYDRASFF

V gene: TRBV19
J gene: TRBJ1-5
CDR3 protein: CASSITGQPQHF

V gene: TRBV5-6
J gene: TRBJ2-3
CDR3 protein: CASSLVDRGPADTQYF

V gene: TRBV12-3/TRBV12-4
J gene: TRBJ2-3
CDR3 protein: CASSFIADTQYF

V gene: TRBV9
J gene: TRBJ2-1
CDR3 protein: CASSDWTSGRKNEQFF

V gene: TRBV20-1
J gene: TRBJ2-3
CDR3 protein: CSARNSGVDTDTQYF

V gene: TRBV7-8
J gene: TRBJ2-1
CDR3 protein: CASSLTTGLGNEQFF

V gene: TRBV12-3/TRBV12-4
J gene: TRBJ1-3
CDR3 protein: CASSPPDRGPPGNTIYF

V gene: TRBV5-1
J gene: TRBJ2-5
CDR3 protein: CASSTRGSGQETQYF

V gene: TRBV6-6
J gene: TRBJ2-3
CDR3 protein: CASSYVDGHTQYF

V gene: TRBV7-7
J gene: TRBJ2-2
CDR3 protein: CASSPRQGPGELFF

V gene: TRBV4-2
J gene: TRBJ1-2
CDR3 protein: CASSQQQAGDGYTF

V gene: TRBV4-2
J gene: TRBJ2-4
CDR3 protein: CASSQAGSGGKIDIQYF

V gene: TRBV27
J gene: TRBJ2-2
CDR3 protein: CASSLYRAGAGELFF

V gene: TRBV28
J gene: TRBJ1-5
CDR3 protein: CASSPMTGSSNQPQHF

V gene: TRBV20-1
J gene: TRBJ2-5
CDR3 protein: CSAKTSGTRETQYF

V gene: TRBV6-5
J gene: TRBJ2-1
CDR3 protein: CASSHNRDEQFF

V gene: TRBV19
J gene: TRBJ1-1
CDR3 protein: CASSVPQGMNTEAFF

V gene: TRBV7-6
J gene: TRBJ2-7
CDR3 protein: CASSLAQRGYEQYF

V gene: TRBV4-1
J gene: TRBJ2-7
CDR3 protein: CASSQVPGLGEQYF

V gene: TRBV5-1
J gene: TRBJ1-2
CDR3 protein: CASSLLAGGGGYTF